The 12 T cell receptor beta chains reported below all come from one sample, sequenced in a study of Ad26.COV2.S vaccination and SARS-CoV-2 variants listed by TCRdb under 2021. The treatment or condition label, read with the paper, signifies: roughly 19 received Ad26.COV2.S at low or high dose, single or two shots; 5 received placebo; per-sample allocation not given. For vaccine and placebo recipients, the sequenced repertoires came from samples collected on day 63 after the first injection. The library was built by means of the immunoSEQ multiplex PCR assay. What TCRdb holds here is the immuneACCESS table cut down to in-frame rearrangements. Part of the clones is not present; checked against another copy, under half of the missing clones reflect an unresolved V gene, and the others are unexplained. The sample includes 300,000 to 350,000 clones, with about 90% observed a single time. Roughly 6% of the sample comes from the top ten.

The source was peripheral blood, collected in a trial of Ad26.COV2.S vaccine versus placebo. Every receptor here comes from a person aged 18-65 years who received the Ad26.COV2.S COVID-19 vaccine or a placebo.

This clone has only one observation. The gene calls are TRBV24-1 and TRBJ2-3, with a tentative D call TRBD2 (6 bases). Trimming cost V 4 bases and J 5 bases, with 15 bases left between them. Germline V gives CDR1 KGHDR, CDR2 SFDVKD. The CDR3 covers 15 residues. The CDR3 protein is CATSERRTGVDTQYF. The CDR3 DNA is TGTGCCACCAGTGAGCGAAGGACGGGAGTAGATACGCAGTATTTT.

The count of this clone is one. DNA for the CDR3: TGCGCCAGCAGTTCCGCGGGGGGGGACAGGAGGTGGGCCGAGCAGTACTTC. Its translation: CASSSAGGDRRWAEQYF. The J gene is TRBJ2-7, the V gene TRBV4-1; D is perhaps TRBD2 (9 bases). Germline values: CDR1 MGHRA, CDR2 YSYEKL. V lost 6 bases and J 6 bases, leaving 27 bases between the germline ends. There are 17 residues in the CDR3.

V usage is TRBV29-1 and J usage is TRBJ1-1, with a tentative D call TRBD1 (6 bases). Trimming shortened V by 1 base and J by 3 bases, and 9 bases separated the two germline ends. Germline V lookup: CDR1 SQVTM, CDR2 ANQGSEA. This CDR3 spans 13 amino acids. CDR3 sequence reads: CSVEAGADTEAFF. CDR3 DNA: TGCAGCGTTGAAGCGGGGGCGGACACTGAAGCTTTCTTT.

The table lists this clone with many counts. The CDR3 region is CASSLHRSEQYF. The CDR3 bases are TGTGCCAGCAGTTTGCATCGGTCCGAGCAGTACTTC. The J gene is TRBJ2-7, the V gene TRBV12-3 or TRBV12-4; no clear D gene. There are 12 residues in the CDR3. V lost 3 bases, J lost 6 bases, and 9 bases lay in between.

V usage is TRBV9 and J usage is TRBJ2-5, with D uncertain. The CDR3 totals 13 residues. CDR1 is SGDLS and CDR2 is YYNGEE in the germline V gene. Between the trimmed V and J ends, which lost 3 bases and 2 bases, there was a span of 8 bases. The CDR3 DNA is TGTGCCAGCAGCGCGGGCGGTCAAGAGACCCAGTACTTC. This encodes CASSAGGQETQYF.

CDR3 sequence: CASSPTGATDTQYF. The CDR3 bases are TGCGCCAGCAGCCCGACGGGGGCCACAGATACGCAGTATTTT. This chain joins TRBV4-3 and TRBJ2-3, with D possibly being TRBD1 or TRBD2 (6 bases each). The germline V gene has CDR1 LGHNA and CDR2 YSLEER. V was shortened by 4 bases and J by 2 bases, with 10 bases between the two germline ends. The CDR3 is 14 amino acids.

This clone was detected only a few times. The chain couples TRBV18 to TRBJ2-7; TRBD1 agrees at 11 bases. This CDR3 is 15 amino acids long. Germline V gives CDR1 KGHSH, CDR2 LQKENI. The trim removed 4 bases at V and 4 bases at J, leaving 6 bases unmatched. The CDR3 DNA is TGTGCCAGCTCACGGGGACAGGGGGGCGAATACGAGCAGTACGTC. It specifies CASSRGQGGEYEQYV.

This chain joins TRBV2 and TRBJ1-4; TRBD1 aligns across 10 bases. The length of the CDR3 is 14 residues. V shed 5 bases and J 7 bases; nucleotides not matched to a gene: 4. From germline, CDR1 is SNHLY and CDR2 FYNNEI. For the CDR3, the DNA is TGTGCCAGCAGTTCCGGGACAGGGGTTGAAAAACTGTTTTTT. It specifies CASSSGTGVEKLFF.

The chain links TRBV7-2 to TRBJ2-7; 7 nucleotides match TRBD2. The CDR3 has 14 residues. J lost 2 bases, V lost 3 bases, and 4 bases had no gene match. Germline V gene lookup returns CDR1 SGHTA and CDR2 FQGNSA. The CDR3 here is CASSFSGSPYEQYV. The CDR3 DNA sequence: TGTGCCAGCAGCTTTAGCGGGTCGCCCTACGAGCAGTACGTC.

The J gene is TRBJ1-1, the V gene TRBV12-5; D is possibly TRBD1 (6 bases). This CDR3 has 16 amino acids. CDR1 and CDR2 (germline): LGHNT, FRNRAP. Trimming cost V 6 bases and J 2 bases, with 19 bases left between them. CDR3 protein: CASGPDRKTINTEAFF. CDR3 coding DNA: TGTGCTAGTGGACCGGACAGAAAAACAATTAACACTGAAGCTTTCTTT.

This chain connects TRBV6-5 to TRBJ1-6, with a tentative D call TRBD1 (6 bases). This CDR3 contains 15 residues. CDR1 MNHEY and CDR2 SVGAGI come from the germline V gene. With 6 bases removed from V and 5 bases from J, the gap between germline ends came to 14 bases. Here the CDR3 reads CASRSPGANNSPLHF. The CDR3 DNA is TGTGCCAGCAGATCCCCGGGGGCCAATAATTCACCCCTCCACTTT.

The chain carries TRBV28 and TRBJ2-1; no reliable D call. Germline V gene data show CDR1 as MDHEN and CDR2 as SYDVKM. The CDR3 is 15 amino acids. Deletions cut 6 bases from V and 0 bases from J, with 12 bases between. CDR3 DNA sequence: TGTGCCAGCAGGGACGGTCGGAGCTCCTACAATGAGCAGTTCTTC. Encoded protein: CASRDGRSSYNEQFF. Full variable domain (rest looked up from reference TRBV28 and TRBJ2-1): DVKVTQSSRYLVKRTGEKVFLECVQDMDHENMFWYRQDPGLGLRLIYFSYDVKMKEKGDIPEGYSVSREKKERFSLILESASTNQTSMYLCASRDGRSSYNEQFFGPGTRLTVL.